This T cell receptor beta chain was observed in a study of blood T cells in healthy people across ages. The V gene lost 1 base and the J gene lost 4 bases, with 13 bases spanning the gap. The CDR3 extends over 15 amino acids. The germline CDR1 and CDR2 sequences are LGHNA and YSLEER. With respect to this clonotype: Antigen specificity is unknown.

A sample-barcoded 5' primer and a J-beta primer mix were used in a second PCR of roughly 7 to 11 cycles. TCRdb reprocessed the 5' RACE reads with MiXCR, giving one entry per CDR3 protein. Here the sample spans about 630,000 distinct CDR3 sequences, under 25% being singletons. Whole-study results and caveats: The fall in TCR beta diversity per million T cells was roughly linear with age. Higher diversity and more naive CD4+ cells were features of long-lived donors, compared to aged donors.

Source material: blood. The V gene is TRBV4-3, the J gene TRBJ1-2, with D possibly being TRBD1 (6 bases). This TCR came from a man aged 65 to 79 in good health. The DNA for the CDR3 is TGCGCCAGCAGCCAAGGACAGGAGCCGGTCTATGGCTACACCTTC. Translated, it gives CASSQGQEPVYGYTF.